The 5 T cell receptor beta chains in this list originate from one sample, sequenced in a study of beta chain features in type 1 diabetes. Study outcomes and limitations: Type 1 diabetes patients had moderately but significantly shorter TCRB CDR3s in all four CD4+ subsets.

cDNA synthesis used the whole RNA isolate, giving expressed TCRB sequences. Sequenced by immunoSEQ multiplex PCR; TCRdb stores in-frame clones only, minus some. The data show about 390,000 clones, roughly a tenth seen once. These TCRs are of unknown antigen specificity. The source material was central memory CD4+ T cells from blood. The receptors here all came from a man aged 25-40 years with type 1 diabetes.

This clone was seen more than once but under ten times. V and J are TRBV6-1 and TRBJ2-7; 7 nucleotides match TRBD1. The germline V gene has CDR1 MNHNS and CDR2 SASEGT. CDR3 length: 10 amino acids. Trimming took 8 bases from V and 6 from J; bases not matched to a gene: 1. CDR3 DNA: TGTGCCAGCGACAGGGTCGAGCAGTACTTC. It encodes CASDRVEQYF.

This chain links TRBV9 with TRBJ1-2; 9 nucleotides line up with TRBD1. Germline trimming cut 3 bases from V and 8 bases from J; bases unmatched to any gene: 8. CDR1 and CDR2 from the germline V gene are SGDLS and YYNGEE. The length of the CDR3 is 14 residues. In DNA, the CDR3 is TGTGCCAGCAGCGGGACAGGGGCGGGTGTGGGCTACACCTTC. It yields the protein CASSGTGAGVGYTF.

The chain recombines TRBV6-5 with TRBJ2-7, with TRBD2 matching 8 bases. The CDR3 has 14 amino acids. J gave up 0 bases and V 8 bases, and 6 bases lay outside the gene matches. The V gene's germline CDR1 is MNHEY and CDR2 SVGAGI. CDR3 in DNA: TGTGCCAGCGGCAGGCGGGAGGACTCCTACGAGCAGTACTTC. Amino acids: CASGRREDSYEQYF.

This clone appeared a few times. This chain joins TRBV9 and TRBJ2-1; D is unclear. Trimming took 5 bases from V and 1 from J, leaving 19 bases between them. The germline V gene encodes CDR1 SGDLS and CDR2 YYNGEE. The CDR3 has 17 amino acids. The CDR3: CASSDGNFEPSYNEQFF. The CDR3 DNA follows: TGTGCCAGCAGTGACGGAAATTTCGAACCTTCCTACAATGAGCAGTTCTTC.

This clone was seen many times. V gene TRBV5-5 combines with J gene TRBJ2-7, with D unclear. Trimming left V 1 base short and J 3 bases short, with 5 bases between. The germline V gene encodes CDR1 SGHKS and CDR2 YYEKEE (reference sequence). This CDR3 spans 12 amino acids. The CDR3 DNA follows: TGTGCCAGCAGCTTGCTGGACTACGAGCAGTACTTC. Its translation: CASSLLDYEQYF.